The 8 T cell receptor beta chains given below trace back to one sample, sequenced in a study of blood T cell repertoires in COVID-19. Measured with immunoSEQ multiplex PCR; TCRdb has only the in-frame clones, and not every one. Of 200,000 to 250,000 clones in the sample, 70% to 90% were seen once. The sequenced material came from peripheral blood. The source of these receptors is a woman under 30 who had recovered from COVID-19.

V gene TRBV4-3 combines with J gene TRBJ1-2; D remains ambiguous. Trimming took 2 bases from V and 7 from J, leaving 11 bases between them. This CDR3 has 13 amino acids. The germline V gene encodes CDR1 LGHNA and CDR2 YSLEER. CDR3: CASSQIGSSGYTF. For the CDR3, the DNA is TGCGCCAGCAGCCAAATCGGTAGCAGTGGCTACACCTTC.

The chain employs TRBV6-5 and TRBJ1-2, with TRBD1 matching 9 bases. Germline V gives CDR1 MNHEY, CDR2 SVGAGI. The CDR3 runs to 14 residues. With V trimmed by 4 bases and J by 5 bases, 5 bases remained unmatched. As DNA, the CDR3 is TGTGCCAGCAGTTCTCCGACAGGGGGGTATGGCTACACCTTC. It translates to CASSSPTGGYGYTF.

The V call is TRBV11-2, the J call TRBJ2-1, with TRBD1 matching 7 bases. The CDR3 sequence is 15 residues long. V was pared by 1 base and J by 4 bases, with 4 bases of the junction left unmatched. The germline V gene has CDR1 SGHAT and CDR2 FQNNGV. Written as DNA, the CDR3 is TGTGCCAGCAGCTTAGTAGGGGGCGCATACAATGAGCAGTTCTTC. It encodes CASSLVGGAYNEQFF.

This CDR3 reads CAWSSPYQAVYTF. The CDR3 bases are TGTGCCTGGAGTTCACCATACCAGGCCGTCTACACCTTC. The chain employs TRBV30 and TRBJ1-2; D gene unclear. The CDR3 covers 13 residues. Trimming took 2 bases from V and 10 from J, leaving 17 bases between them. Germline-derived CDR1 and CDR2 are GTSNPN and SVGIG (reference sequence).

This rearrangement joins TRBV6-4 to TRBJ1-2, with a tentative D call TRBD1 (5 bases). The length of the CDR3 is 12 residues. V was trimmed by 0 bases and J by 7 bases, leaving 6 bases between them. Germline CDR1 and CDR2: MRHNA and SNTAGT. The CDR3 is CASSDSGGGYTF. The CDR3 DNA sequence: TGTGCCAGCAGTGACTCGGGGGGTGGCTACACCTTC.

The CDR3 spells CASSQDAGNSNQPQHF. CDR3 DNA sequence: TGTGCCAGCAGCCAAGATGCGGGGAATAGCAATCAGCCCCAGCATTTT. The chain recombines TRBV4-2 with TRBJ1-5; no definite D call. This CDR3 has 16 residues. V lost 0 bases to trimming and J lost 0 bases, with 9 bases between them. From germline, CDR1 is LGHNA and CDR2 YNFKEQ.

CDR3: CASSSSGARAEAFF. The DNA of the CDR3 is TGTGCCAGCAGTTCCTCAGGGGCCAGGGCTGAAGCTTTCTTT. This sequence joins TRBV27 and TRBJ1-1, with TRBD1 as a possible D gene (6 bases). With 4 bases removed from V and 6 bases from J, the gap between germline ends came to 15 bases. Germline lookup yields CDR1 MNHEY and CDR2 SMNVEV (reference sequence). CDR3 length equals 14 residues.

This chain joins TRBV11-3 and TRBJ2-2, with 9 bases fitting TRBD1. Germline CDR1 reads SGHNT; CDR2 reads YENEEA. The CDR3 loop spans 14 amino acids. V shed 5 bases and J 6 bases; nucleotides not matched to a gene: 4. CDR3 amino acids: CASSARQGAGELFF. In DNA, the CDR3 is TGTGCCAGCAGCGCTCGACAGGGGGCCGGGGAGCTGTTTTTT.